These 4 T cell receptor delta chains were all obtained from the same sample, sequenced in a study of γδ T cells in repeated Plasmodium falciparum infection. Bulk repertoires came from Vgamma9/Vdelta2+ or Vdelta2-negative gammadelta T cells flow-sorted from PBMC. TCRdb re-called the multiplex PCR reads via CATT. The repertoire holds over 55,000 delta-chain clones, with over 1.5% as singletons. Sequenced sample: gamma-delta T cells from blood. These receptors were taken from a pool of human donors (malaria-infected and uninfected, not separated).

This clone was picked up many times. A read error is likely here: a far larger clone is one base away. The sample has other DNA sequences that encode this CDR3 too. The chain is built from TRDV1 and TRDJ1; possible D gene TRDD2, 6 bases. The germline V gene encodes CDR1 TSWWSYY and CDR2 QGS. This CDR3 spans 13 amino acids. CDR3 protein: CALRPSLTDKLIF. In DNA, the CDR3 is TGTGCCCTGCGGCCTTCCCTGACCGATAAACTCATCTTT.

This clone was seen more than once but under ten times. For this DNA, TCRdb reports the protein of a much larger clone, which diverges at residue 16, most likely from a read error; the protein presented here is translated directly from the DNA. The same CDR3 arises from other DNA sequences in this sample as well. J is TRDJ1 and V is TRDV2, with TRDD3 as a possible D gene (5 bases). The CDR3 is 17 amino acids. Per the germline V gene, CDR1 is GEAIGNYY and CDR2 is EKD. CDR3 DNA sequence: TGTGCCTGTGACCGGGTTCCCGGGGTGGGGTCCCCCGACAAACTCACCTTT. Its translation is CACDRVPGVGSPDKLTF.

This clone was counted ten times or more. TCRdb assigns this DNA the protein of a much larger clone, which departs from its translation at residue 11; this likely reflects a read error, and the protein shown comes from translating the DNA. Other DNA sequences of this sample code for an identical CDR3. This chain uses TRDV1 with TRDJ1, with TRDD3 matching over 11 bases. With V trimmed by 2 bases and J by 6 bases, 11 bases remained unmatched. The germline CDR1 and CDR2 sequences are TSWWSYY and QGS. The CDR3 totals 17 residues. For the CDR3, the DNA is TGTGCTCTTGGGGAAGGAGTGGGGGATACGAAGTCGTATAAACTCATCTTT. This encodes CALGEGVGDTKSYKLIF.

With regard to this clone: A far larger clone is off by one base, so a read error is likely. The same CDR3 is also encoded by other DNA sequences in this sample. The chain links TRDV1 to TRDJ1; 8 bases fit TRDD3. The CDR3 is made up of 21 amino acids. Germline loops: CDR1 TSWWSYY, CDR2 QGS. For the CDR3, the DNA is TGTGCCCTTGGGGAAGGGCCCCCCTTTACTCGGGGATACTGGTTTTGGGATAAACTCATCTTT. Amino acid sequence: CALGEGPPFTRGYWFWDKLIF.